The source of this T cell receptor (beta chain) is a study of PD-1 and CTLA-4 blockade in melanoma. TCRdb keeps only in-frame clones here, not all; method: immunoSEQ multiplex PCR. The table lists about 21,000 clones, about 91% of them singletons. Germline CDR1 reads SGHDT; CDR2 reads YYEEEE. Trimming took 6 bases from V and 5 from J; bases not matched to a gene: 13. The CDR3 sequence is 16 residues long. This sequence originates from a human donor with melanoma. Material: CD8+ T cells from peripheral blood, obtained before anti-PD-1 treatment. The V and J genes are TRBV5-6 and TRBJ2-2, with 7 bases that match TRBD2. DNA for the CDR3: TGTGCCAGCACGGCGAGCGAGCGGGGTGGAACCGGGGAGCTGTTTTTT. Its translation: CASTASERGGTGELFF.